Listed here is a single T cell receptor (beta chain). Its antigen remains unidentified. Per germline, CDR1 SGHKS and CDR2 YYEKEE (reference sequence). The CDR3 is 14 amino acids. V was clipped by 0 bases and J by 0 bases, with 6 bases between them. The data were taken from a study of shared clonotypes between healthy human individuals. Study-level results: Large depth notwithstanding, sorted-subset sequencing proved incomplete by rarefaction.

Naive CD8 populations comprised CD45RO-negative cells positively selected for CCR7, excluding terminally differentiated effector memory CD45RA+ cells. Recent acute infections and vaccinations were absent in the healthy HIV-negative adult donors. Under the authors' procedure: ImmunoSEQ output lacked quality scores and full-length reads, limiting matched filtering. Using immunoSEQ multiplex PCR, the repertoire was profiled, and TCRdb retains in-frame clones only, with some absent. V and J calls and clone size are given by that table; D and trimming were obtained from the DNA. The sample holds about 2.1 million clones, 90% to 95% seen once.

The sequence was collected from a man in his late teens or twenties in good health. Some clones in this sample may be carry-over from other donors' samples. The chain combines TRBV5-5 with TRBJ1-1; possible D gene TRBD1, 6 bases. Sequencing was performed on naive CD8+ T cells from PBMCs. CDR3 nucleotide sequence: TGTGCCAGCAGCTTGGGGACAGTGAACACTGAAGCTTTCTTT. It yields the protein CASSLGTVNTEAFF.